The rows below give T cell receptor beta chains drawn from one sample of a study of blood T cell dynamics during melanoma immunotherapy. Generated by immunoSEQ multiplex PCR, the TCRdb table keeps only in-frame clones and is missing some. The sample contains some 12,000 clones, about 88% of which appear only once. The source was blood, collected from a patient treated with checkpoint blockade. The receptor source for this set is a human donor with melanoma. The CDR3 runs from the conserved cysteine through the conserved F or W. The order of the fields is J gene, clone size, V gene, CDR3 protein. Some rows have no size entry. The others give once, few or many, or a class for an expanded clone.

TRBJ2-1 few TRBV14 CASSLLTQGRNEQFF
TRBJ1-1 few TRBV6-5 CASSYQGTTEAFF
TRBJ2-5 once TRBV10-1 CASSVDLGETQYF
TRBJ1-4 - TRBV28 CASSLSGGPQELFF
TRBJ1-5 - TRBV2 CASRLGGGSNQPQHF
TRBJ2-1 - TRBV11-3 CASSLSGTGIWNEQFF
TRBJ1-3 - TRBV18 CASSPETAGNTIYF
TRBJ1-5 - TRBV19 CASRRKDRLNQPQHF
TRBJ2-3 once TRBV6-6 CASSYSKAGSTDTQYF
TRBJ2-6 - TRBV19 CASSIPGHVSGANVLTF
TRBJ1-4 - TRBV18 CASSPDRKANEKLFF
TRBJ1-2 - TRBV7-2 CASGTNYTF
TRBJ2-5 few TRBV4-3 CASSQDASGGETQYF
TRBJ1-3 few TRBV6-5 CASSYEGRGPGNTIYF
TRBJ1-1 - TRBV7-9 CASSWPGWSSTEAFF
TRBJ2-3 - TRBV19 CASNGLAGGTDTQYF
TRBJ1-2 - TRBV9 CASSVNGEGYGYTF
TRBJ1-2 - TRBV14 CASSPLTAGYGYTF
TRBJ1-1 few TRBV27 CASSSAPGTVNTEAFF
TRBJ1-1 - TRBV19 CASSPRMTGHTEAFF
TRBJ1-4 - TRBV6-6 CASRLAGTGDEKLFF
TRBJ2-5 - TRBV6-1 CASSAGRLGETQYF
TRBJ1-2 - TRBV7-2 CASSPWDRNYGYTF
TRBJ1-1 once TRBV6-1 CASRGGQGAGLAFF
TRBJ1-4 - TRBV29-1 CSASGQGTLNEKLFF
TRBJ1-6 - TRBV18 CASSPIRGGNSPLHF
TRBJ1-1 - TRBV7-7 CASSLSTVTEAFF
TRBJ1-2 - TRBV5-6 CASSLEQGFGGYTF
TRBJ2-7 - TRBV5-1 CASSLTHPGTGLTYEQYF
TRBJ2-4 - TRBV6-6 CASKGAREANIQYF
TRBJ1-5 - TRBV30 CAWSEARGRYSNQPQHF
TRBJ1-2 - TRBV30 CAWSRPGGGGGYTF
TRBJ1-3 few TRBV10-1 CASSGDRGYSGNTIYF
TRBJ1-1 - TRBV18 CAGARDSMNTEAFF
TRBJ1-1 - TRBV29-1 CSVEIGVSEAFF
TRBJ2-5 - TRBV6-5 CASRQGAVYETQYF
TRBJ2-5 - TRBV5-1 CASSMSNGEETQYF
TRBJ2-1 - TRBV11-2 CASSSTSGNEQFF
TRBJ2-2 - TRBV21-1 CASSKELRTQNTGELFF
TRBJ2-5 - TRBV11-2 CASSFYRTGQETQYF
TRBJ1-2 once TRBV6-5 CASNRAGGYGYTF
TRBJ2-7 - TRBV19 CASKTGVGEGYEQYF
TRBJ1-1 - TRBV7-2 CASRNSPGGTEAFF
TRBJ2-5 once TRBV14 CASSHRVEETQYF
TRBJ1-5 once TRBV4-3 CASSQNMENQPQHF
TRBJ2-6 - TRBV6-4 CASSPGHSGANVLTF
TRBJ2-5 - TRBV5-6 CASSLGGEETQYF
TRBJ2-1 - TRBV30 CAGQQASSYNEQFF
TRBJ2-7 - TRBV7-2 CASSSRGSGVSYEQYF
TRBJ2-3 - TRBV7-9 CASSFGLAGIDTQYF
TRBJ2-2 - TRBV5-8 CASSRDGANTGELFF
TRBJ2-3 - TRBV19 CASSTRWDTQYF
TRBJ1-1 - TRBV6-5 CASGRSGVNTEAFF
TRBJ1-1 - TRBV29-1 CSVYDRGGEAFF
TRBJ1-2 - TRBV6-5 CASSYSQGSTWGYTF
TRBJ2-2 - TRBV19 CATKPPDRVEDGELFF
TRBJ1-5 - TRBV7-2 CASSLFGGAGNQPQHF
TRBJ1-2 - TRBV5-4 CASSDTGRANYGYTF
TRBJ1-2 once TRBV11-2 CASSGQQGIGGYTF